The next 17 T cell receptor beta chains were all read from a single sample in a study of T cell repertoires in cytomegalovirus infection. TCRdb itself ran the reads through MiXCR, one entry per CDR3 protein. The sample records some 150,000 distinct CDR3 sequences, roughly 32% being singletons. Their antigen targets remain unknown. Sequenced material: CD8+ T cells from cultured PBMCs, taken from culture after CMV antigen stimulation. The receptor source for this set is a human donor in good health (CMV status not recorded). Some clones in this sample may be carry-over from other donors' samples.

The rearrangement joins TRBV27 to TRBJ2-7; TRBD2 is a possible D gene (6 bases). Germline CDR1 is MNHEY and CDR2 is SMNVEV (reference sequence). V lost 6 bases, J lost 0 bases, and 15 bases lay in between. This CDR3 comprises 15 residues. CDR3 sequence (DNA): TGTGCCAGCAGCACCCGGGGGACCCCCTCCTACGAGCAGTACTTC. It yields the protein CASSTRGTPSYEQYF.

This clonotype was counted only a few times. This CDR3 reads CASSDRLSYEQYF. The DNA for the CDR3 is TGTGCCAGTTCTGACAGGCTCTCCTACGAGCAGTACTTC. The rearrangement joins TRBV19 to TRBJ2-7, with a weak D call TRBD1 (6 bases). The germline CDR1 and CDR2 sequences are LNHDA and SQIVND (reference sequence). The length of the CDR3 is 13 residues. V was cut by 8 bases and J by 0 bases, with 11 bases left in between.

This clonotype was found a few times. The V and J genes are TRBV18 and TRBJ2-1; TRBD2 aligns across 8 bases. V was clipped by 3 bases and J by 9 bases; unmatched bases: 7. Germline V CDR1 and CDR2: KGHSH, LQKENI. The CDR3 consists of 14 residues. For the CDR3, the DNA is TGTGCCAGCTCACCGACGGGGGGGGAGCCTGAGCAGTTCTTC. Translated, it gives CASSPTGGEPEQFF.

The rearrangement uses TRBV9 and TRBJ1-1; D possibly corresponds to TRBD1 (5 bases). The V end was cut by 2 bases, the J end by 5 bases, with 10 bases between. This CDR3 contains 13 residues. The V gene's germline CDR1 is SGDLS and CDR2 YYNGEE. CDR3 loop: CASSVGGSTEAFF. For the CDR3, the DNA is TGTGCCAGCAGCGTGGGGGGATCGACTGAAGCTTTCTTT.

This clonotype was observed many times. The chain combines TRBV12-3 or TRBV12-4 with TRBJ2-1, with 13 nucleotides matching TRBD2. Trimming cost V 6 bases and J 5 bases; bases outside gene matches: 7. The CDR3 contains 16 residues. CDR3 protein: CASRAKGLAGDNEQFF. The CDR3 DNA sequence: TGTGCCAGCAGAGCCAAAGGACTAGCGGGGGACAATGAGCAGTTCTTC.

This clonotype occurred a few times. This CDR3 is CASSLEGEKLFF. For the CDR3, the DNA is TGTGCCAGCAGTTTAGAGGGGGAAAAACTGTTTTTT. The chain employs TRBV12-3 or TRBV12-4 and TRBJ1-4; D might be TRBD1 (5 bases). This CDR3 has 12 residues. Between the trimmed V and J ends, which lost 1 base and 8 bases, there was a span of 5 bases.

The chain employs TRBV27 and TRBJ2-1, with 10 bases identical to TRBD2. The CDR3 sequence is 15 residues long. V lost 3 bases and J lost 9; bases outside the gene matches: 8. From germline, CDR1 is MNHEY and CDR2 SMNVEV (reference sequence). The CDR3 region is CASSLASGGPGEQFF. The DNA for the CDR3 is TGTGCCAGCAGTTTGGCTAGCGGGGGACCGGGTGAGCAGTTCTTC.

The rearrangement uses TRBV7-6 and TRBJ2-3; the D gene could be TRBD1 or TRBD2 (6 bases each). The CDR3 contains 13 residues. V was shortened by 3 bases and J by 6 bases, with 10 bases between the two germline ends. The germline gives CDR1 SGHVS, CDR2 FNYEAQ. For the CDR3, the DNA is TGTGCCAGCAGCTTGGAGGGGGTGGATACGCAGTATTTT. Protein sequence: CASSLEGVDTQYF.

CDR3: CSARSQGLYEQYF. For the CDR3, the DNA is TGCAGTGCTAGGTCGCAGGGGCTCTACGAGCAGTACTTC. This chain uses TRBV20-1 with TRBJ2-7, with D possibly being TRBD1 (6 bases). CDR1 and CDR2 (germline): DFQATT, SNEGSKA (reference sequence). This CDR3 contains 13 residues. V was shortened by 3 bases and J by 3 bases, with 12 bases between the two germline ends.

The V call is TRBV3-1, the J call TRBJ2-3; weak D call: TRBD1 (6 bases). The germline CDR1 and CDR2 sequences are LGHDT and YNNKEL (reference sequence). V lost 1 base, J lost 2 bases, and 7 bases lay in between. CDR3 length equals 14 residues. CDR3 residues: CASSQGDNTDTQYF. The CDR3 region has the DNA TGTGCCAGCAGCCAAGGGGACAACACAGATACGCAGTATTTT.

This clonotype has only a few counts. The V call is TRBV11-3, the J call TRBJ2-7, with TRBD1 matching 9 bases. The CDR3 is 15 residues long. V was pared by 4 bases and J by 2 bases, with 6 bases of the junction left unmatched. In germline, CDR1 is SGHNT, CDR2 YENEEA. The DNA of the CDR3 is TGTGCCAGCAGCTCGGACAGGGGCCCACCCTACGAGCAGTACTTC. Translating it yields CASSSDRGPPYEQYF.

Ten or more counts support this clonotype. The chain uses TRBV5-1 and TRBJ1-2; 8 positions agree with TRBD1. With 2 bases clipped from V and 7 bases from J, the junction kept 13 bases outside the gene matches. This CDR3 has 16 amino acids. Germline V gives CDR1 SGHRS, CDR2 YFSETQ. CDR3 region: CASSFQVDRDSFGYTF. CDR3 bases: TGCGCCAGCAGCTTTCAAGTGGACAGGGATTCGTTTGGCTACACCTTC.

J is TRBJ1-1 and V is TRBV19, with a weak D call TRBD1 (5 bases). This CDR3 comprises 17 residues. Germline values: CDR1 LNHDA, CDR2 SQIVND (reference sequence). V was pared by 7 bases and J by 4 bases, with 25 bases between. CDR3 in amino acids: CASTTGASLLVRTEAFF. The CDR3 DNA reads TGTGCCAGTACAACCGGGGCCTCGCTCCTAGTCCGCACTGAAGCTTTCTTT.

The CDR3 DNA follows: TGTGCCAGCCTTTCTAGCCCGGGTATCGACGAGCAGTACTTC. This sequence encodes CASLSSPGIDEQYF. The genes are TRBV7-9 and TRBJ2-7; D is perhaps TRBD2 (5 bases). The length of the CDR3 is 14 residues. Germline lookup yields CDR1 SEHNR and CDR2 FQNEAQ (reference sequence). The ends were cut back, 8 bases at V and 5 bases at J, with 19 bases in the middle. Full variable domain (rest looked up from reference TRBV7-9 and TRBJ2-7): DTGVSQNPRHKITKRGQNVTFRCDPISEHNRLYWYRQTLGQGPEFLTYFQNEAQLEKSRLLSDRFSAERPKGSFSTLEIQRTEQGDSAMYLCASLSSPGIDEQYFGPGTRLTVT.

The chain combines TRBV7-9 with TRBJ2-7, with D perhaps TRBD2 (6 bases). Germline V gives CDR1 SEHNR, CDR2 FQNEAQ (reference sequence). With 2 bases removed from V and 1 base from J, the gap between germline ends came to 9 bases. The CDR3 consists of 14 residues. This CDR3 reads CASSLTSLSYEQYF. The CDR3 DNA reads TGTGCCAGCAGCTTAACTAGCCTTTCCTACGAGCAGTACTTC.

This clonotype has ten or more counts. The chain has TRBV7-9 and TRBJ2-7, with D tentatively TRBD1 (5 bases). Germline lookup yields CDR1 SEHNR and CDR2 FQNEAQ (reference sequence). The ends were cut back, 2 bases at V and 2 bases at J, with 19 bases in the middle. The CDR3 has 17 residues. CDR3 sequence reads: CASSLPYGHKKPYEQYF. The CDR3 DNA is TGTGCCAGCAGCTTACCCTACGGACACAAAAAACCCTACGAGCAGTACTTC.

The chain couples TRBV12-3 or TRBV12-4 to TRBJ1-2; D is unclear. V dropped 8 bases and J dropped 2 bases, with 21 bases sitting between them. The CDR3 contains 16 residues. CDR3 in amino acids: CASSRAYNKLNYGYTF. The CDR3 DNA follows: TGTGCCAGCTCAAGGGCCTACAACAAATTAAACTATGGCTACACCTTC.